What follows are 16 T cell receptor beta chains derived from one specimen sequenced in a study of STAT5B mutations in CD4+ large granular lymphocyte leukemia. Produced via immunoSEQ multiplex PCR; TCRdb's table is partial and in-frame only. The sample records more than 45,000 clones, roughly 72% being singletons. Material for sequencing was CD4+ T cells from blood buffy coats. These receptors were obtained from a human donor in good health.

CDR3 nucleotide sequence: TGTGCCAGCAGTTTATTGGGACAGCCTATCTATAATTCACCCCTCCACTTT. Its protein is CASSLLGQPIYNSPLHF. V is TRBV28 and J is TRBJ1-6, with 7 bases identical to TRBD1. The V gene's germline CDR1 is MDHEN and CDR2 SYDVKM. J was trimmed by 3 bases and V by 1 base; bases with no gene match: 6. The CDR3 runs to 17 residues.

This chain links TRBV27 with TRBJ2-4, with D perhaps being TRBD1 or TRBD2 (5 bases each). The CDR3 loop spans 16 amino acids. Germline loops: CDR1 MNHEY, CDR2 SMNVEV (reference sequence). Between the trimmed V and J ends, which lost 0 bases and 1 base, there was a span of 10 bases. The CDR3: CASSLSRGTAKNIQYF. The CDR3 nucleotides are TGTGCCAGCAGTTTATCGAGGGGCACGGCCAAAAACATTCAGTACTTC.

This clone has more than one count but fewer than ten. This chain links TRBV19 with TRBJ1-4; D might be TRBD1 (5 bases). Trimming stripped 8 bases from V and 4 bases from J, with 17 bases between. Per germline, CDR1 LNHDA and CDR2 SQIVND (reference sequence). The CDR3 runs to 15 residues. The CDR3 is CASGAGDSRNEKLFF. In nucleotides, the CDR3 is TGTGCCAGTGGGGCTGGAGACAGCCGTAATGAAAAACTGTTTTTT.

The chain uses TRBV18 and TRBJ2-4; no firm D call. V shed 0 bases and J shed 6 bases, with 12 bases lying between them. Germline values: CDR1 KGHSH, CDR2 LQKENI. The CDR3 runs 15 residues. The CDR3 loop reads CASSPPSLVGNIQYF. The CDR3, as DNA: TGTGCCAGCTCACCACCGTCCCTAGTGGGAAACATTCAGTACTTC.

The chain has TRBV11-2 and TRBJ2-5; 8 bases line up with TRBD1. The V and J ends lost 3 bases and 5 bases, in that order; junction bases with no gene match: 8. Germline V gene sequence: CDR1 SGHAT, CDR2 FQNNGV. The CDR3 runs 15 residues. CDR3 sequence (DNA): TGTGCCAGCAGCTTTACGCAGGGGGCGAGGGAGACCCAGTACTTC. Protein sequence: CASSFTQGARETQYF.

The V call is TRBV19, the J call TRBJ1-3; D gene uncertain. CDR1 and CDR2 from the germline V gene are LNHDA and SQIVND (reference sequence). The CDR3 totals 15 residues. Trimming stripped 5 bases from V and 0 bases from J, with 11 bases between. This CDR3 is CASSLYGFSGNTIYF. The CDR3 region has the DNA TGTGCCAGTAGTCTGTACGGATTCTCTGGAAACACCATATATTTT.

The chain has TRBV28 and TRBJ2-7, with D maybe TRBD2 (6 bases). The V end was cut by 5 bases, the J end by 0 bases, with 17 bases between. The germline gives CDR1 MDHEN, CDR2 SYDVKM. The CDR3 has 16 amino acids. CDR3 nucleotides: TGTGCCAGCAGTCCCTCCGGAGGGACCAGCTCCTACGAGCAGTACTTC. Its protein product is CASSPSGGTSSYEQYF.

The J gene is TRBJ1-2, the V gene TRBV29-1, with D possibly TRBD1 on 5 matching bases. V was pared by 7 bases and J by 7 bases, with 13 bases between. The CDR3 has 11 residues. Germline V gene lookup returns CDR1 SQVTM and CDR2 ANQGSEA. The CDR3 loop is CSGEQGSGYTF. CDR3 DNA sequence: TGCAGCGGGGAGCAGGGTAGTGGCTACACCTTC.

The chain joins TRBV28 to TRBJ2-7; D possibly uses TRBD1 or TRBD2 (6 bases each). Looked up from germline, CDR1 is MDHEN and CDR2 is SYDVKM. This CDR3 region has 15 residues. V was trimmed by 4 bases and J by 2 bases, leaving 15 bases between them. CDR3 residues: CASSSLGGTTYEQYF. CDR3 nucleotide sequence: TGTGCCAGCAGTTCCCTCGGGGGCACTACCTACGAGCAGTACTTC. Looking up the rest from reference TRBV28 and TRBJ2-7 gives the full variable domain: DVKVTQSSRYLVKRTGEKVFLECVQDMDHENMFWYRQDPGLGLRLIYFSYDVKMKEKGDIPEGYSVSREKKERFSLILESASTNQTSMYLCASSSLGGTTYEQYFGPGTRLTVT.

The chain uses TRBV7-6 and TRBJ2-3; D unclear. Germline V gene lookup returns CDR1 SGHVS and CDR2 FNYEAQ. CDR3 length equals 15 residues. Trimming stripped 5 bases from V and 0 bases from J, with 12 bases between. CDR3 residues: CASSPIGSSTDTQYF. CDR3 nucleotides: TGTGCCAGCAGCCCTATCGGCTCTAGCACAGATACGCAGTATTTT.

J is TRBJ1-6 and V is TRBV5-1, with 7 bases fitting TRBD1. Germline-derived CDR1 and CDR2 are SGHRS and YFSETQ. V lost 6 bases and J lost 10; bases outside the gene matches: 10. This CDR3 is 14 amino acids long. The CDR3 region is CASNRGQVRSPLHF. As DNA, the CDR3 is TGCGCCAGCAATCGCGGACAGGTCCGGTCACCCCTCCACTTT.

The chain couples TRBV7-2 to TRBJ2-2; tentative D call: TRBD2 (7 bases). CDR3 size: 16 residues. The V gene's germline CDR1 is SGHTA and CDR2 FQGNSA. V dropped 3 bases and J dropped 4 bases, with 15 bases sitting between them. In nucleotides, the CDR3 is TGTGCCAGCAGCTTCATTGGAGGGGGGGCCACCGGGGAGCTGTTTTTT. Amino acids: CASSFIGGGATGELFF.

In this sample, this clone turned up a few times. The rearrangement uses TRBV6-5 and TRBJ1-6; 7 bases match TRBD1. CDR3 length equals 14 residues. V lost 6 bases and J lost 10; bases outside the gene matches: 9. Germline V gene lookup returns CDR1 MNHEY and CDR2 SVGAGI. The CDR3 DNA reads TGTGCCAGCAGCCCTGGGACAGACCCCTCACCCCTCCACTTT. Encoded protein: CASSPGTDPSPLHF.

This clone has more than one count but fewer than ten. The V gene is TRBV6-1, the J gene TRBJ1-5, with D hard to call. CDR1 is MNHNS, CDR2 SASEGT, per germline. V was cut by 6 bases and J by 4 bases, with 10 bases left in between. This CDR3 comprises 13 residues. The CDR3 DNA follows: TGTGCCAGCAGCGTCGACGGGAATCAGCCCCAGCATTTT. It encodes CASSVDGNQPQHF.

The chain is built from TRBV18 and TRBJ2-2; either TRBD1 or TRBD2 may fit D (6 bases each). The CDR3 length is 15 residues. The V end was cut by 4 bases, the J end by 5 bases, with 14 bases between. Germline CDR1 reads KGHSH; CDR2 reads LQKENI. CDR3 DNA: TGTGCCAGCTCACGAGACGGGGGCGTTACCGGGGAGCTGTTTTTT. This translates into CASSRDGGVTGELFF.

The sample holds a few counts of this clone. V usage is TRBV11-2 and J usage is TRBJ2-1; TRBD2 matches at 9 bases. The V and J ends lost 4 bases and 6 bases, in that order; junction bases with no gene match: 7. Germline CDR1 reads SGHAT; CDR2 reads FQNNGV. This CDR3 comprises 15 residues. For the CDR3, the DNA is TGTGCCAGCAGCTCCTTAGCGGGGGCCACCAATGAGCAGTTCTTC. Translating gives CASSSLAGATNEQFF.